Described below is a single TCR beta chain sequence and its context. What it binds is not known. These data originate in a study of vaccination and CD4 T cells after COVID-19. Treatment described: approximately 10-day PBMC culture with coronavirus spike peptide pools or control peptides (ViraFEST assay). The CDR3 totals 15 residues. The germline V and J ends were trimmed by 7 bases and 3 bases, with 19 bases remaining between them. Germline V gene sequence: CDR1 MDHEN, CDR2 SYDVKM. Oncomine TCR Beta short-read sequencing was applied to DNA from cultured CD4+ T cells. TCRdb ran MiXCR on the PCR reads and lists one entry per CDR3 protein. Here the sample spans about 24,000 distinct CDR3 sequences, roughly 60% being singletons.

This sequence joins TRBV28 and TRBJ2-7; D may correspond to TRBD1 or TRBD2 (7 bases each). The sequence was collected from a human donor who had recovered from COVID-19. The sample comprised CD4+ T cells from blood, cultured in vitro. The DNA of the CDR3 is TGTGCCAGCACCTCTAGGGGGGGACAGAACTACGAGCAGTACTTC. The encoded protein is CASTSRGGQNYEQYF.